This T cell receptor (beta chain) is from a study of cytomegalovirus exposure and HLA in healthy donors. The CDR3 contains 14 residues. Trimming left V 4 bases short and J 0 bases short, with 7 bases between. The germline CDR1 and CDR2 sequences are MNHNY and SVGAGI (reference sequence). PCR primers comprised 60 Vbeta and 13 Jbeta primers. Measured with immunoSEQ multiplex PCR; TCRdb has only the in-frame clones, and not every one. The repertoire holds fewer than 250,000 clones, with around 81% as singletons. With respect to this clone: Its antigen is still unknown.

Study conclusions and caveats: The listing of 150 to 200 TCR beta chains classed them as cytomegalovirus-associated. Indistinguishability led to the exclusion of some V segments, TRBV6-2 and TRBV6-3 included. TCR association rates varied by HLA locus in a later analysis, with DRB1 highest and HLA-C lowest. Analysis performed later found more than 15,000 TCR beta sequences associated with HLA alleles at 0.05 false discovery rate.

The sample taken for sequencing was PBMCs. The clonotype was recovered from a woman between 50 and 59 years old in good health and CMV-seropositive. This rearrangement joins TRBV6-6 to TRBJ1-5; D gene unclear. CDR3 nucleotide sequence: TGTGCCAGCAGTTCCCCACTTAGCAATCAGCCCCAGCATTTT. This sequence encodes CASSSPLSNQPQHF.